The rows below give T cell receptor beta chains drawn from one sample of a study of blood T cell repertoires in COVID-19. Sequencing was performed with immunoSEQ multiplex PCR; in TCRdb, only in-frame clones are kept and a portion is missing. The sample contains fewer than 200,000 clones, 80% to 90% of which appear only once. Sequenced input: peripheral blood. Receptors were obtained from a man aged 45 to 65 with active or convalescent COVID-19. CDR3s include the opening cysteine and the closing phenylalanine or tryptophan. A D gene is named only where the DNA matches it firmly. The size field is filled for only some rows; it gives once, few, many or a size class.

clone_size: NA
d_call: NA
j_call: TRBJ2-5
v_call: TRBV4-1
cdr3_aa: CASSQVGGDILETQYF
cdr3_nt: NA

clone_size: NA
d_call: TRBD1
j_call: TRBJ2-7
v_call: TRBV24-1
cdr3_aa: CATSDPGGSSYEQYF
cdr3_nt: TGTGCCACCAGTGACCCAGGGGGCAGTTCCTACGAGCAGTACTTC

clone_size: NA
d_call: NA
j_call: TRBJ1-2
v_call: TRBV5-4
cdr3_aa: CASSWGQDYGYTF
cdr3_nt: TGTGCCAGCAGCTGGGGACAAGACTATGGCTACACCTTC

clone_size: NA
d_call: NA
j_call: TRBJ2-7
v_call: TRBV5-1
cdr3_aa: CASRRQGLSGPIYEQYF
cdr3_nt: TGCGCCAGCAGGCGTCAGGGGTTATCGGGACCGATCTACGAGCAGTACTTC

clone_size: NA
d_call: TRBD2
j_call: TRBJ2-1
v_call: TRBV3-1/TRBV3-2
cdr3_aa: CASRPQWGSGGANEQFF
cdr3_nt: TGTGCCAGCAGGCCCCAGTGGGGTAGCGGGGGGGCGAATGAGCAGTTCTTC

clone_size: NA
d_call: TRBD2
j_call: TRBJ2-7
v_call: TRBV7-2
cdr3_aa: CASSFLAGGSYEQYF
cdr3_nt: TGTGCCAGCAGCTTCTTAGCGGGGGGAAGCTACGAGCAGTACTTC

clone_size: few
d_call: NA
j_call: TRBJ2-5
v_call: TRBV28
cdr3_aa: CASDGEETQYF
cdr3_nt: TGTGCCAGCGACGGGGAAGAGACCCAGTACTTC

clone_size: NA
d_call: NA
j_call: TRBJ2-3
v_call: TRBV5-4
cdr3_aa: CASSSTTSKTDTQYF
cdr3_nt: TGTGCCAGCAGCTCTACGACTAGTAAGACAGATACGCAGTATTTT

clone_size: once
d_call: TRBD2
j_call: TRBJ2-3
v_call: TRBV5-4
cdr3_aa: CASSTGLAVTDTQYF
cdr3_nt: TGTGCCAGCAGCACCGGACTAGCAGTCACAGATACGCAGTATTTT

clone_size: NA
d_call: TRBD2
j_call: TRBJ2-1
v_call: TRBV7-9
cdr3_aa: CASSPETSRNEQFF
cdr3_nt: TGTGCCAGCAGCCCAGAGACTAGCAGGAATGAGCAGTTCTTC

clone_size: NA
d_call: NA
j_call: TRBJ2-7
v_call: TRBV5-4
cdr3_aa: CASSLDTRSGQYF
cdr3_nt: TGTGCCAGCAGCTTGGATACACGGAGCGGGCAGTACTTC

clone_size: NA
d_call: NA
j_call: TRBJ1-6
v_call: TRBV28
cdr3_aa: CASSLLSNPLHF
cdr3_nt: TGTGCCAGCAGTTTATTGAGCAATCCCCTCCACTTT

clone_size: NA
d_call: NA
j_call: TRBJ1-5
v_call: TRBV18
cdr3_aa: CASSPAGHSNQPQHF
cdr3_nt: TGTGCCAGCTCACCTGCCGGACACAGCAATCAGCCCCAGCATTTT

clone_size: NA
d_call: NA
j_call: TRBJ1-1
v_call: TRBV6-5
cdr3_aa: CASSYRGRDTEAFF
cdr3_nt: TGTGCCAGCAGTTACCGGGGGAGGGACACTGAAGCTTTCTTT

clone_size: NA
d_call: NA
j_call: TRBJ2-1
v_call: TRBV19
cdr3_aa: CASSIGEGSVGHEQFF
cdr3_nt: TGTGCCAGTAGTATCGGCGAGGGTAGCGTAGGGCATGAGCAGTTCTTC

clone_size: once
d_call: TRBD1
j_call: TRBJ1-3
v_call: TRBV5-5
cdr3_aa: CASTPAGTGRGNTIYF
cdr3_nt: TGTGCCAGCACCCCCGCCGGGACAGGGCGCGGAAACACCATATATTTT

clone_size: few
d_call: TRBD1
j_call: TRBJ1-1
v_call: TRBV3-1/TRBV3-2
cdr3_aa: CASSQWTGNTEAFF
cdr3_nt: TGTGCCAGCAGCCAATGGACAGGGAACACTGAAGCTTTCTTT

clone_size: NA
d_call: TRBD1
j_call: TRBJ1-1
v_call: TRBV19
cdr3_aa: CASSITGVNTEAFF
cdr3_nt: TGTGCCAGTAGTATTACAGGGGTGAACACTGAAGCTTTCTTT

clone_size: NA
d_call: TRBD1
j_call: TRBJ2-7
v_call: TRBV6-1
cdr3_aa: CASSEAGTGAYEQYF
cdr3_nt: TGTGCCAGCAGTGAAGCCGGGACAGGCGCCTACGAGCAGTACTTC

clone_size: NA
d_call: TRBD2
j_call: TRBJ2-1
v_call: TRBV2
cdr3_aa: CASSGGLAGVFEQFF
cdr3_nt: TGTGCCAGCAGTGGAGGTCTAGCGGGGGTATTTGAGCAGTTCTTC

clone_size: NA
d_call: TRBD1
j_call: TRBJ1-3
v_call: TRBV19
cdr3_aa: CASFDGGQGSGNTIYF
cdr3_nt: TGTGCCAGTTTCGACGGGGGACAGGGCTCTGGAAACACCATATATTTT

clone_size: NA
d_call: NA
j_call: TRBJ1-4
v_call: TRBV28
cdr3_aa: CASSLPSGTYEKLFF
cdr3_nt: TGTGCCAGCAGTTTACCGTCCGGGACATATGAAAAACTGTTTTTT

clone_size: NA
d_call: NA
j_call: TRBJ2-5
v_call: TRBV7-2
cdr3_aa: CASSHGQGGLGGTQYF
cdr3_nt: TGTGCCAGCAGCCACGGACAGGGTGGACTAGGGGGAACCCAGTACTTC

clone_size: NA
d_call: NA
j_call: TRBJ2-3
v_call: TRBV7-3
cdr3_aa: CASSLSEVQPDTQYF
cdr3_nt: TGTGCCAGCAGCTTATCTGAGGTGCAACCAGATACGCAGTATTTT

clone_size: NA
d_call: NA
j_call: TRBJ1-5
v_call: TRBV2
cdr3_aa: CASSEGLEGNQPQHF
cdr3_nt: TGTGCCAGCAGTGAAGGATTAGAGGGCAATCAGCCCCAGCATTTT

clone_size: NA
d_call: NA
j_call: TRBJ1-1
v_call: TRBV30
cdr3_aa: CAWSEEGYTEAFF
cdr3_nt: TGTGCCTGGAGTGAGGAGGGATACACTGAAGCTTTCTTT